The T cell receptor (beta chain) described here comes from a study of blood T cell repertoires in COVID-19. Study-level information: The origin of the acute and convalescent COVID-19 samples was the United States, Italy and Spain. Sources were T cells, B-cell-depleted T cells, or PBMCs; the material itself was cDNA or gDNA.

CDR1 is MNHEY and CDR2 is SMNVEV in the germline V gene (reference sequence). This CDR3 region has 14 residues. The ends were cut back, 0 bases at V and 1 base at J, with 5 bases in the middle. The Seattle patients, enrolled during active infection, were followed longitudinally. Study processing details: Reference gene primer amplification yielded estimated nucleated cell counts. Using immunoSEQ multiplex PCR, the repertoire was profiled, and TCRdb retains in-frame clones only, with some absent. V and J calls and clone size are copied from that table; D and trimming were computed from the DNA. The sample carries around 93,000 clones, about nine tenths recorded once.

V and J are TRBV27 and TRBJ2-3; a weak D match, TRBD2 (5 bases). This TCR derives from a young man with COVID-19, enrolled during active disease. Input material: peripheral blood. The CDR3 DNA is TGTGCCAGCAGTTTATCCGGGGGCACAGATACGCAGTATTTT. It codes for CASSLSGGTDTQYF.